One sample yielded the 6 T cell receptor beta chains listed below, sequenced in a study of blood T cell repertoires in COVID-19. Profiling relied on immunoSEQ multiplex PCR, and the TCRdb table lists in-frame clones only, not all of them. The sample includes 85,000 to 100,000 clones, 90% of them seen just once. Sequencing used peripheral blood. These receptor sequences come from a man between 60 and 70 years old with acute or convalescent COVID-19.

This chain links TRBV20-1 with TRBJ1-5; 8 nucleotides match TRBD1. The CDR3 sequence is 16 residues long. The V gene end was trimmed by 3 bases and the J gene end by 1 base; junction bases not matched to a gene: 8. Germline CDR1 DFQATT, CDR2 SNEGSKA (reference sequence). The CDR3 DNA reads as TGCAGTGCTAGTAACCCTCAGGGGGCGAGCAATCAGCCCCAGCATTTT. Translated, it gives CSASNPQGASNQPQHF.

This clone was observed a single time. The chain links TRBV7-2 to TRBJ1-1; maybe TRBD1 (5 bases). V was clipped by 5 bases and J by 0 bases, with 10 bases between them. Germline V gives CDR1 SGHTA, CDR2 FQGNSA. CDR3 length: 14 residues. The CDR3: CASSRTGMNTEAFF. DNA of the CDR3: TGTGCCAGCAGCAGAACAGGAATGAACACTGAAGCTTTCTTT. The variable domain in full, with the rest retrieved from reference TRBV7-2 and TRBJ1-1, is GAGVSQSPSNKVTEKGKDVELRCDPISGHTALYWYRQSLGQGLEFLIYFQGNSAPDKSGLPSDRFSAERTGGSVSTLTIQRTQQEDSAVYLCASSRTGMNTEAFFGQGTRLTVV.

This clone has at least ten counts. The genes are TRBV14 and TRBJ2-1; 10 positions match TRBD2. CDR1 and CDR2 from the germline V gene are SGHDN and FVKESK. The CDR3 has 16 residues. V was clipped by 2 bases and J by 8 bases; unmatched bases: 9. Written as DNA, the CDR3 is TGTGCCAGCAGCCAATCAGCGGGGGGGCCATATGATGAGCAGTTCTTC. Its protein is CASSQSAGGPYDEQFF.

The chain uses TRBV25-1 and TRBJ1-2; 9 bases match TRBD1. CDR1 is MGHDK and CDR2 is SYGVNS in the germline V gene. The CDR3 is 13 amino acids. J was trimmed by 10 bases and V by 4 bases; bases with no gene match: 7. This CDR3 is CASSAGTGLLYTF. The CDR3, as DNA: TGTGCCAGCAGTGCAGGGACAGGGCTGCTCTACACCTTC.

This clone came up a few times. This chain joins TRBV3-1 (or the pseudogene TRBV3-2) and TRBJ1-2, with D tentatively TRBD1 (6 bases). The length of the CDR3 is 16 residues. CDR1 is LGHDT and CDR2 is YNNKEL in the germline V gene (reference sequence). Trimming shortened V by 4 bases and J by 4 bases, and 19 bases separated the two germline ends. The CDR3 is CASSRTGSIQSYGYTF. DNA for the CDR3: TGTGCCAGCAGCCGAACAGGGAGTATTCAGTCCTATGGCTACACCTTC.

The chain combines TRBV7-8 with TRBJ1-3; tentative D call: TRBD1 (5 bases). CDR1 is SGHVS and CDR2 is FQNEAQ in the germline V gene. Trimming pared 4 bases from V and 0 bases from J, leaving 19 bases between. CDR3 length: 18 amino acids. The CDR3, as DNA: TGTGCCAGCAGCTCCCAAATACGTCCGGACATCTCTGGAAACACCATATATTTT. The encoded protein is CASSSQIRPDISGNTIYF. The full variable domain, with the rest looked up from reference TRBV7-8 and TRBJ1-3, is GAGVSQSPRYKVAKRGQDVALRCDPISGHVSLFWYQQALGQGPEFLTYFQNEAQLDKSGLPSDRFFAERPEGSVSTLKIQRTQQEDSAVYLCASSSQIRPDISGNTIYFGEGSWLTVV.